The 18 T cell receptor beta chains listed next were all sequenced from one sample in a study of T cell responses to AZD1222 COVID-19 vaccine (dated by TCRdb to 2020 to 2023). The time point label, read with the paper, signifies: about 28 days (+/-7) after the second vaccine dose. The method was the immunoSEQ multiplex PCR assay. Entries here come from immuneACCESS through TCRdb and include only in-frame sequences with V and J called. Some clones fail to appear in such tables; in the studies checked, an unresolved V gene covers under half of the shortfall, and the cause of the remainder is unknown. Present in this sample are approximately 100,000 clones, about 85% of which were seen just once. The ten top clones hold roughly 2.5% of the sample. Sequencing was performed on peripheral blood, taken 28 days after the second AZD1222 dose. Receptors originate from an adult who received the AZD1222 COVID-19 vaccine.

This chain uses TRBV19 with TRBJ1-4, with D unclear. V was cut by 6 bases and J by 0 bases, with 11 bases left in between. The CDR3 runs 15 residues. In germline, CDR1 is LNHDA, CDR2 SQIVND (reference sequence). Here the CDR3 reads CASSLTSATNEKLFF. CDR3 DNA sequence: TGTGCCAGTAGCTTAACATCCGCAACTAATGAAAAACTGTTTTTT.

This chain uses TRBV27 with TRBJ2-1; 9 positions agree with TRBD2. Germline CDR1 MNHEY, CDR2 SMNVEV (reference sequence). V dropped 1 base and J dropped 9; count of bases not matched to a gene: 10. The CDR3 is 16 amino acids. The CDR3 spells CASSLYSGSPQFEQFF. CDR3 nucleotide sequence: TGTGCCAGCAGTTTATATAGCGGGAGCCCCCAGTTTGAGCAGTTCTTC.

In this sample, this clone turned up a few times. The gene calls are TRBV5-6 and TRBJ2-1; D is ambiguous. V was pared by 4 bases and J by 0 bases, with 11 bases between. Germline CDR1 SGHDT, CDR2 YYEEEE. There are 15 residues in the CDR3. CDR3 sequence (DNA): TGTGCCAGCAGCCCCGCTACAAGCTCCTACAATGAGCAGTTCTTC. Amino acid sequence: CASSPATSSYNEQFF.

The rearrangement uses TRBV5-1 and TRBJ2-7, with D possibly matching TRBD1 (6 bases). Trimming left V 4 bases short and J 1 base short, with 12 bases between. Germline V CDR1 and CDR2: SGHRS, YFSETQ. The CDR3 contains 14 residues. The CDR3 sequence: CASSPGDRSYEQYF. The DNA for the CDR3 is TGCGCCAGCAGCCCAGGGGACCGTTCCTACGAGCAGTACTTC.

The rearrangement links TRBV11-2 to TRBJ1-4, with unresolved D. V was shortened by 0 bases and J by 4 bases, with 9 bases between the two germline ends. The CDR3 sequence is 15 residues long. From germline, CDR1 is SGHAT and CDR2 FQNNGV. CDR3 in DNA: TGTGCCAGCAGCTTAGATCCCGTGATTAATGAAAAACTGTTTTTT. This gives the protein CASSLDPVINEKLFF.

The gene calls are TRBV5-6 and TRBJ2-4; possibly TRBD1 for D (6 bases). Per the germline V gene, CDR1 is SGHDT and CDR2 is YYEEEE. V was pared by 1 base and J by 9 bases, with 14 bases between. This CDR3 has 14 amino acids. The CDR3 protein is CASSLLIGGGIQYF. DNA for the CDR3: TGTGCCAGCAGCTTGCTTATAGGGGGTGGCATTCAGTACTTC. Based on the CDR3 plus reference TRBV5-6 and TRBJ2-4, the full variable domain is DAGVTQSPTHLIKTRGQQVTLRCSPKSGHDTVSWYQQALGQGPQFIFQYYEEEERQRGNFPDRFSGHQFPNYSSELNVNALLLGDSALYLCASSLLIGGGIQYFGAGTRLSVL.

In DNA form, the CDR3 reads TGTGCCAGCAGTGAACAATCGGGGGGCACAGATACGCAGTATTTT. Its protein product is CASSEQSGGTDTQYF. The chain couples TRBV6-1 to TRBJ2-3, with a weak D call TRBD2 (6 bases). V lost 2 bases and J 1 base, leaving 10 bases between the germline ends. The CDR3 covers 15 residues. Germline V gene data show CDR1 as MNHNS and CDR2 as SASEGT.

The gene calls are TRBV7-8 and TRBJ2-2; TRBD1 agrees at 9 bases. Germline CDR1 and CDR2: SGHVS and FQNEAQ. The CDR3 loop spans 17 amino acids. V shed 3 bases, J shed 7 bases, and the junction held 12 bases outside the gene matches. CDR3 sequence: CASSFYFRDRDHGELFF. Written as DNA, the CDR3 is TGTGCCAGCAGCTTCTACTTCCGGGACAGGGACCACGGGGAGCTGTTTTTT.

The gene calls are TRBV6-2 or TRBV6-3 and TRBJ1-5; 7 nucleotides match TRBD1. Germline CDR1 reads MNHEY; CDR2 reads SVGEGT. With 6 bases clipped from V and 6 bases from J, the junction kept 8 bases outside the gene matches. The CDR3 extends over 14 amino acids. The CDR3 is CASSLGQSSQPQHF. The DNA of the CDR3 is TGTGCCAGCAGCCTGGGACAGTCCAGTCAGCCCCAGCATTTT.

A word on this clone: A read error may account for a junction end that differs from germline. The V and J genes are TRBV5-1 and TRBJ2-4, with D maybe TRBD1 (6 bases). From germline, CDR1 is SGHRS and CDR2 YFSETQ. This CDR3 has 12 amino acids. This chain's CDR3 is CASSVDRDISFF. In DNA, the CDR3 is TGCGCCAGCAGCGTGGACCGGGACATATCGTTTTTC. The full variable domain, with the rest looked up from reference TRBV5-1 and TRBJ2-4, is KAGVTQTPRYLIKTRGQQVTLSCSPISGHRSVSWYQQTPGQGLQFLFEYFSETQRNKGNFPGRFSGRQFSNSRSEMNVSTLELGDSALYLCASSVDRDISFFGAGTRLSVL.

V usage is TRBV19 and J usage is TRBJ2-7; 7 bases are shared with TRBD2. V lost 6 bases to trimming and J lost 2 bases; unmatched junction nucleotides: 16. The CDR3 is 17 residues long. The germline V gene has CDR1 LNHDA and CDR2 SQIVND (reference sequence). The CDR3 loop reads CASSDGAGGSFPYEQYF. CDR3 nucleotide sequence: TGTGCCAGTAGCGACGGAGCGGGCGGGAGCTTTCCCTACGAGCAGTACTTC.

J is TRBJ2-1 and V is TRBV2, with D possibly being TRBD2 (5 bases). V was cut by 7 bases and J by 0 bases, with 13 bases left in between. The germline gives CDR1 SNHLY, CDR2 FYNNEI. The CDR3 contains 15 residues. The CDR3 reads CASKASFSSYNEQFF. CDR3 DNA sequence: TGTGCCAGCAAGGCTAGCTTTAGCTCCTACAATGAGCAGTTCTTC.

This clone was detected once. J is TRBJ2-7 and V is TRBV27, with D uncertain. The CDR3 has 13 amino acids. The germline gives CDR1 MNHEY, CDR2 SMNVEV (reference sequence). The V end lost 3 bases, the J end lost 2 bases, and 8 bases lay between the germline ends. CDR3 in amino acids: CASSFGQAYEQYF. CDR3 DNA sequence: TGTGCCAGCAGTTTCGGGCAAGCCTACGAGCAGTACTTC.

The chain carries TRBV4-1 and TRBJ1-2; tentative D call: TRBD1 (5 bases). V shed 3 bases and J shed 5 bases, with 13 bases lying between them. CDR1 is MGHRA and CDR2 is YSYEKL in the germline V gene. The CDR3 runs 14 residues. The CDR3 is CASSQLGVSYGYTF. CDR3 nucleotides: TGCGCCAGCAGCCAGTTGGGGGTCTCGTATGGCTACACCTTC.

J is TRBJ2-1 and V is TRBV6-2 or TRBV6-3, with D perhaps given as TRBD1 or TRBD2 (5 bases each). V shed 2 bases and J shed 6 bases, with 8 bases lying between them. From germline, CDR1 is MNHEY and CDR2 SVGEGT. This CDR3 contains 13 residues. As DNA, the CDR3 is TGTGCCAGCAGTTACGAGAGGGGCAATGAGCAGTTCTTC. This sequence encodes CASSYERGNEQFF.

This chain links TRBV21-1 with TRBJ2-7; the table's TRBD2 call for D was not verified on the DNA. TRBV21-1 is classified as a pseudogene. The CDR3 extends over 16 amino acids. The CDR3 sequence is CASSKVGEIGDYEQYF. CDR3 in DNA: TGTGCCAGCAGCAAAGTAGGTGAAATCGGGGACTACGAGCAGTACTTC.

The rearrangement uses TRBV19 and TRBJ2-6; TRBD1 matches 8 bases. CDR1 and CDR2 (germline): LNHDA, SQIVND (reference sequence). The CDR3 totals 14 residues. With V trimmed by 6 bases and J by 3 bases, 1 base remained unmatched. The DNA for the CDR3 is TGTGCCAGTAGCAGGGGGCTTGGGGCCAACGTCCTGACTTTC. Translation gives CASSRGLGANVLTF.

The chain carries TRBV3-1 (or the pseudogene TRBV3-2) and TRBJ1-2; the D gene is possibly TRBD1 (6 bases). The CDR3 is 15 residues long. Germline V lookup: CDR1 LGHDT, CDR2 YNNKEL (reference sequence). V was cut by 0 bases and J by 4 bases, with 12 bases left in between. CDR3: CASSQDMRGVYGYTF. The CDR3 DNA reads TGTGCCAGCAGCCAAGACATGAGGGGGGTCTATGGCTACACCTTC.